The rows below give T cell receptor beta chains drawn from one sample of a study of early T cells in non-severe SARS-CoV-2 infection. One entry per CDR3 protein results from TCRdb running MiXCR on the 5' RACE reads. Here the sample spans 30,000 to 40,000 distinct CDR3 sequences, 7.1% being singletons. This sample comprised whole blood, obtained at baseline. The receptors were sampled from an adult who was a healthcare worker with PCR-confirmed SARS-CoV-2 infection or an uninfected control (not recorded which). The CDR3 runs from the conserved cysteine through the conserved F or W. Each record gives: V gene, D gene, clone size, J gene, CDR3 protein, CDR3 DNA. D genes are given only for firm matches. Clone size appears in some rows only: once, few, many, or a class for an expanded clone.

TRBV10-3,TRBD2,many,TRBJ2-1,CAISVGLAFNNEQFF,TGTGCCATCAGCGTTGGACTAGCGTTCAACAATGAGCAGTTCTTC
TRBV7-9,NA,few,TRBJ1-2,CASSVTTVTNYGYTF,TGTGCCAGCAGCGTCACGACAGTAACTAACTATGGCTACACCTTC
TRBV5-6,TRBD2,NA,TRBJ2-1,CASSLPTSGSLGEQFF,TGTGCCAGCAGCTTACCGACAAGCGGGAGTTTAGGTGAGCAGTTCTTC
TRBV5-1,NA,few,TRBJ1-2,CASSLAPGPNYGYTF,TGCGCCAGCAGCTTGGCACCGGGACCGAACTATGGCTACACCTTC
TRBV7-2,NA,many,TRBJ2-1,CASSFYNEQFF,TGTGCCAGCAGCTTCTACAATGAGCAGTTCTTC
TRBV18,NA,many,TRBJ1-2,CASSPQTDGYGYTF,TGTGCCAGCTCACCTCAAACCGATGGGTATGGCTACACCTTC
TRBV11-3,NA,NA,TRBJ2-3,CASSLGPGTNTQYF,TGTGCCAGCAGCTTAGGTCCGGGGACGAATACGCAGTATTTT
TRBV20-1,NA,many,TRBJ2-1,CSASEGSDNEQFF,TGCAGTGCGTCGGAGGGCAGCGACAATGAGCAGTTCTTC
TRBV20-1,TRBD2,many,TRBJ2-4,CSAAGDGNIQYF,TGCAGTGCAGCGGGGGACGGAAACATTCAGTACTTC
TRBV4-2,NA,NA,TRBJ2-1,CASSQPGHTHNEQFF,TGTGCCAGCAGCCAGCCAGGACATACCCACAATGAGCAGTTCTTC